This T cell receptor (beta chain) was observed in a study of blood T cell repertoires in COVID-19. Study-level information: The study drew acute and convalescent COVID-19 samples from the United States, Italy and Spain. From T cells, B-cell-depleted T cells, or PBMCs came the material, which was cDNA or gDNA.

The ends lost 0 bases at V and 2 bases at J; junction bases unmatched: 8. The length of the CDR3 is 18 residues. Germline CDR1 KGHDR, CDR2 SFDVKD. Participant ages covered roughly 18 to 89 years across 24 US areas. Under the authors' procedure: Estimated nucleated cell counts came from reference gene primer amplification. The method was immunoSEQ multiplex PCR; TCRdb's version includes in-frame clones alone and lacks a portion of them. Clone size and V and J calls were adopted from that table, with D and trimming inferred from the DNA. The table has about 210,000 clones, 81% seen once. The specimen sequenced was PBMCs or T cells enriched from blood (not recorded which). The chain is built from TRBV24-1 and TRBJ2-2; 7 bases agree with TRBD2. The clonotype originates from a woman between 50 and 59 years old with acute COVID-19. The CDR3, as DNA: TGTGCCACCAGTGATTTGCAGGGCGGGAGTATTAACACCGGGGAGCTGTTTTTT. This gives the protein CATSDLQGGSINTGELFF.